This T cell receptor (beta chain) derives from a study of blood T cells in healthy people across ages. A remark on this clonotype: Its specificity is unknown.

A second PCR, run for roughly 7 to 12 cycles, used a sample-barcoded 5' primer plus a J-beta primer mix. Every single cDNA molecule received a tag from a template-switch adaptor with 12 random nucleotides. From the 5' RACE reads, TCRdb called clonotypes with MiXCR, one entry per CDR3 protein. There are around 1.1 million distinct CDR3 sequences in the sample; around two fifths occur only once, and less than 15% lies in the top ten. This CDR3 contains 13 residues. Germline V gives CDR1 SGHVS, CDR2 FQNEAQ. With 9 bases removed from V and 0 bases from J, the gap between germline ends came to 11 bases. General study points: Investigators treated diversity estimates from one million T cells as underestimates. There were more naive CD4+ cells and higher diversity in long-lived donors than in aged donors.

Sample: blood. V gene TRBV7-8 combines with J gene TRBJ1-2, with D hard to call. The clonotype comes from a man younger than 35 in good health. The CDR3: CASRRGPNYGYTF. The CDR3 region has the DNA TGTGCCAGTAGACGCGGGCCTAACTATGGCTACACCTTC.